Listed below are T cell receptor beta chains from one sample, sequenced in a study of blood T cell repertoires in COVID-19. Using immunoSEQ multiplex PCR, the repertoire was profiled, and TCRdb retains in-frame clones only, with some absent. The repertoire holds about 160,000 clones, with nearly 80% as singletons. What was sequenced was peripheral blood. These receptors originate from an elderly woman with acute or convalescent COVID-19. The CDR3 runs from the conserved cysteine through the conserved F or W. D genes are given only for firm matches. Rows may omit the clone size; those that give it use once, few, many or a size class.

J gene: TRBJ2-5
V gene: TRBV19
D gene: TRBD2
clone size: -
CDR3 protein: CASSIDLRLAGLGGETQYF
CDR3 DNA: TGTGCCAGTAGTATAGATCTTAGGCTAGCGGGTTTGGGAGGAGAGACCCAGTACTTC

J gene: TRBJ2-7
V gene: TRBV25-1
D gene: -
clone size: -
CDR3 protein: CASSRGFSSYEQYF
CDR3 DNA: TGTGCCAGCAGTCGAGGTTTTAGCTCCTACGAGCAGTACTTC

J gene: TRBJ1-2
V gene: TRBV24-1
D gene: -
clone size: -
CDR3 protein: CATSDQGLGYTF
CDR3 DNA: TGTGCCACCAGTGATCAGGGGCTAGGCTACACCTTC

J gene: TRBJ1-1
V gene: TRBV5-4
D gene: -
clone size: -
CDR3 protein: CASSKSGMNTEAFF
CDR3 DNA: TGTGCCAGCAGCAAGTCGGGAATGAACACTGAAGCTTTCTTT

J gene: TRBJ1-4
V gene: TRBV5-6
D gene: -
clone size: -
CDR3 protein: CASPLGGGENEKLFF
CDR3 DNA: TGTGCCAGCCCCCTTGGTGGGGGCGAAAATGAAAAACTGTTTTTT

J gene: TRBJ1-1
V gene: TRBV27
D gene: TRBD1
clone size: -
CDR3 protein: CASSPRTGQSENTEAFF
CDR3 DNA: TGTGCCAGCAGTCCCCGGACAGGGCAGTCGGAGAACACTGAAGCTTTCTTT

J gene: TRBJ1-4
V gene: TRBV5-1
D gene: -
clone size: -
CDR3 protein: CASSLAGGGEKLFF
CDR3 DNA: TGCGCCAGCAGCTTGGCTGGGGGCGGTGAAAAACTGTTTTTT

J gene: TRBJ1-4
V gene: TRBV18
D gene: -
clone size: -
CDR3 protein: CASSPVRTDEKLFF
CDR3 DNA: TGTGCCAGCTCACCAGTCAGGACAGATGAAAAACTGTTTTTT

J gene: TRBJ2-3
V gene: TRBV6-5
D gene: -
clone size: -
CDR3 protein: CASKWGESTDTQYF
CDR3 DNA: TGTGCCAGCAAGTGGGGAGAGAGCACAGATACGCAGTATTTT

J gene: TRBJ1-4
V gene: TRBV5-8
D gene: -
clone size: few
CDR3 protein: CASSPAGPGEKLFF
CDR3 DNA: TGTGCCAGCAGCCCCGCGGGACCAGGTGAAAAACTGTTTTTT

J gene: TRBJ2-2
V gene: TRBV18
D gene: TRBD1
clone size: -
CDR3 protein: CASSLTGASGELFF
CDR3 DNA: TGTGCCAGCTCACTCACAGGGGCGTCCGGGGAGCTGTTTTTT

J gene: TRBJ2-3
V gene: TRBV5-4
D gene: -
clone size: once
CDR3 protein: CASSLGWTGTDTQYF
CDR3 DNA: TGTGCCAGCAGCTTGGGGTGGACAGGCACAGATACGCAGTATTTT

J gene: TRBJ1-1
V gene: TRBV9
D gene: TRBD1
clone size: few
CDR3 protein: CASSFQGATEAFF
CDR3 DNA: TGTGCCAGCAGCTTCCAGGGGGCCACTGAAGCTTTCTTT

J gene: TRBJ1-2
V gene: TRBV28
D gene: -
clone size: -
CDR3 protein: CASSAAGIGYTF
CDR3 DNA: TGTGCCAGCAGTGCCGCAGGGATAGGCTACACCTTC

J gene: TRBJ1-2
V gene: TRBV11-2
D gene: -
clone size: -
CDR3 protein: CASSLYKEGGLPYGYTF
CDR3 DNA: TGTGCCAGCAGCTTATATAAGGAGGGCGGCCTGCCGTATGGCTACACCTTC

J gene: TRBJ1-3
V gene: TRBV7-9
D gene: -
clone size: -
CDR3 protein: CASSTATQGSGNTIYF
CDR3 DNA: TGTGCCAGCAGTACAGCCACCCAGGGCTCTGGAAACACCATATATTTT

J gene: TRBJ2-2
V gene: TRBV5-1
D gene: -
clone size: -
CDR3 protein: CASSPQEQGAGELFF
CDR3 DNA: TGCGCCAGCAGTCCACAGGAACAGGGTGCCGGGGAGCTGTTTTTT

J gene: TRBJ1-4
V gene: TRBV2
D gene: TRBD1
clone size: once
CDR3 protein: CASRETGLGEEKLFF
CDR3 DNA: TGTGCCAGCAGGGAGACAGGGCTAGGAGAGGAAAAACTGTTTTTT

J gene: TRBJ2-5
V gene: TRBV9
D gene: TRBD1
clone size: -
CDR3 protein: CASSVARKGQGRETQYF
CDR3 DNA: TGTGCCAGCAGCGTAGCCCGGAAGGGACAGGGGCGGGAGACCCAGTACTTC

J gene: TRBJ2-7
V gene: TRBV3-1/TRBV3-2
D gene: -
clone size: -
CDR3 protein: CASSQEGGAGEQYF
CDR3 DNA: TGTGCCAGCAGCCAAGAGGGGGGGGCGGGGGAGCAGTACTTC

J gene: TRBJ2-7
V gene: TRBV5-1
D gene: TRBD1
clone size: -
CDR3 protein: CASRKPGQGYEQYF
CDR3 DNA: TGCGCCAGCAGAAAGCCCGGACAGGGGTACGAGCAGTACTTC

J gene: TRBJ2-1
V gene: TRBV3-1/TRBV3-2
D gene: TRBD1
clone size: -
CDR3 protein: CASSQITGGHNEQFF
CDR3 DNA: TGTGCCAGCAGCCAGATAACAGGGGGTCACAATGAGCAGTTCTTC

J gene: TRBJ1-3
V gene: TRBV14
D gene: -
clone size: -
CDR3 protein: CASSDGTSIYF
CDR3 DNA: TGTGCCAGCAGCGACGGGACTTCCATATATTTT

J gene: TRBJ1-3
V gene: TRBV30
D gene: TRBD1
clone size: few
CDR3 protein: CACTFPGTGNRGNTIYF
CDR3 DNA: TGTGCCTGTACATTCCCCGGGACAGGGAATCGTGGAAACACCATATATTTT

J gene: TRBJ2-5
V gene: TRBV5-1
D gene: TRBD2
clone size: -
CDR3 protein: CASSLGGLAGQQETQYF
CDR3 DNA: TGCGCCAGCAGCTTGGGTGGACTAGCGGGGCAACAAGAGACCCAGTACTTC

J gene: TRBJ2-1
V gene: TRBV11-1
D gene: TRBD2
clone size: -
CDR3 protein: CASSQTSGSYEQFF
CDR3 DNA: TGTGCCAGCAGCCAGACTAGCGGGAGCTATGAGCAGTTCTTC

J gene: TRBJ1-4
V gene: TRBV24-1
D gene: TRBD1
clone size: -
CDR3 protein: CATSDATGDNEKLFF
CDR3 DNA: TGTGCCACCAGTGATGCGACAGGGGATAATGAAAAACTGTTTTTT

J gene: TRBJ1-3
V gene: TRBV4-2
D gene: -
clone size: -
CDR3 protein: CASSQEGAGGNTIYF
CDR3 DNA: TGTGCCAGCAGCCAAGAGGGGGCAGGTGGAAACACCATATATTTT

J gene: TRBJ1-2
V gene: TRBV29-1
D gene: -
clone size: -
CDR3 protein: CSVRENYGYTF
CDR3 DNA: TGCAGCGTTAGGGAGAACTATGGCTACACCTTC

J gene: TRBJ1-5
V gene: TRBV6-5
D gene: -
clone size: -
CDR3 protein: CASSQLYSNQPQHF
CDR3 DNA: TGTGCCAGCAGTCAACTATATAGCAATCAGCCCCAGCATTTT

J gene: TRBJ2-7
V gene: TRBV20-1
D gene: -
clone size: -
CDR3 protein: CSVRGPGEQYF
CDR3 DNA: TGCAGTGTCAGAGGCCCCGGGGAGCAGTACTTC

J gene: TRBJ1-4
V gene: TRBV7-2
D gene: -
clone size: once
CDR3 protein: CASSSPDRRNEKLFF
CDR3 DNA: TGTGCCAGCAGCTCACCGGACAGACGTAATGAAAAACTGTTTTTT

J gene: TRBJ1-1
V gene: TRBV19
D gene: -
clone size: -
CDR3 protein: CASSMGGTAAFF
CDR3 DNA: TGTGCCAGTAGTATGGGGGGTACCGCAGCTTTCTTT

J gene: TRBJ2-7
V gene: TRBV5-1
D gene: TRBD1
clone size: -
CDR3 protein: CASSLAPGGDEQYF
CDR3 DNA: TGCGCCAGCAGCTTGGCTCCAGGGGGAGACGAGCAGTACTTC

J gene: TRBJ2-7
V gene: TRBV15
D gene: -
clone size: -
CDR3 protein: CATSRGGSYEQYF
CDR3 DNA: TGTGCCACCAGCAGGGGAGGCAGCTACGAGCAGTACTTC

J gene: TRBJ1-2
V gene: TRBV5-1
D gene: TRBD1
clone size: few
CDR3 protein: CASSLPAGGNGYTF
CDR3 DNA: TGCGCCAGCAGCCTACCGGCAGGGGGGAATGGCTACACCTTC

J gene: TRBJ1-1
V gene: TRBV19
D gene: TRBD1
clone size: -
CDR3 protein: CASSIDTSGQGATAFF
CDR3 DNA: TGTGCCAGTAGTATAGACACCTCGGGACAGGGGGCGACGGCTTTCTTT